The 18 T cell receptor beta chains in this list originate from one sample, sequenced in a study of memory CD4+ T cells and cytomegalovirus serostatus. The sort gate was single viable CD3+CD4+CD8-CD45RO+ cells for memory CD4+ T cells. Assay: immunoSEQ multiplex PCR; the TCRdb copy retains only in-frame clones and omits some. The sample includes roughly 45,000 clones, under 80% seen only once; the top ten take more than 0.9%. The sequenced material came from memory CD4+ T cells from blood. The source is an adult in good health and CMV-seronegative.

J is TRBJ2-1 and V is TRBV5-1, with 11 bases matching TRBD2. The CDR3 runs to 16 residues. Trimming cost V 4 bases and J 4 bases; bases outside gene matches: 7. Per the germline V gene, CDR1 is SGHRS and CDR2 is YFSETQ. The CDR3 nucleotides are TGCGCCAGCAGCCCAGAACTAGCGGGGGTTTACAATGAGCAGTTCTTC. It codes for CASSPELAGVYNEQFF.

The gene calls are TRBV5-4 and TRBJ1-2; possibly TRBD1 for D (6 bases). Trimming took 0 bases from V and 3 from J, leaving 15 bases between them. Germline V gives CDR1 SGHNT, CDR2 YYREEE (reference sequence). The CDR3 consists of 16 residues. CDR3 protein: CASSLVGKGGYYGYTF. CDR3 nucleotide sequence: TGTGCCAGCAGCTTGGTAGGGAAGGGGGGCTACTATGGCTACACCTTC. Supplemented by reference TRBV5-4 and TRBJ1-2, the full variable domain reads ETGVTQSPTHLIKTRGQQVTLRCSSQSGHNTVSWYQQALGQGPQFIFQYYREEENGRGNFPPRFSGLQFPNYSSELNVNALELDDSALYLCASSLVGKGGYYGYTFGSGTRLTVV.

This clone turned up a few times. The chain combines TRBV7-2 with TRBJ2-7; D might be TRBD2 (5 bases). This CDR3 has 14 residues. The germline gives CDR1 SGHTA, CDR2 FQGNSA. Trimming took off 5 bases at V and 5 bases at J, with 16 bases between the two ends. The CDR3 region has the DNA TGTGCCAGCAGCGAACTAGTGAGCGTCCACGAGCAGTACTTC. Its protein is CASSELVSVHEQYF.

This clone is medium-sized within its sample. This chain links TRBV28 with TRBJ1-2, with no clear D. CDR1 is MDHEN and CDR2 is SYDVKM in the germline V gene. Trimming took 4 bases from V and 1 from J, leaving 10 bases between them. The CDR3 is 14 amino acids. CDR3 DNA: TGTGCCAGCAGTTCTAGCCCCCTTAACTATGGCTACACCTTC. Residues: CASSSSPLNYGYTF.

This clone appeared a few times. J is TRBJ2-7 and V is TRBV7-2; the match to TRBD1 covers 9 bases. The J segment lost 1 base and the V segment lost 4 bases, leaving 2 bases of the junction unmatched. CDR1 is SGHTA, CDR2 FQGNSA, per germline. This CDR3 comprises 14 residues. The CDR3 region is CASSSGTGSYEQYF. In DNA form, the CDR3 reads TGTGCCAGCAGCTCCGGGACAGGGTCCTACGAGCAGTACTTC.

This clone was seen just once. The V and J genes are TRBV9 and TRBJ2-3; a weak D match, TRBD2 (6 bases). The V gene's germline CDR1 is SGDLS and CDR2 YYNGEE. This CDR3 is 16 amino acids long. With 4 bases removed from V and 2 bases from J, the gap between germline ends came to 17 bases. The CDR3 reads CASSTSGAVATDTQYF. As DNA, the CDR3 is TGTGCCAGCAGCACCTCGGGAGCGGTCGCCACAGATACGCAGTATTTT.

V and J are TRBV10-3 and TRBJ1-5, with D possibly TRBD1 on 6 matching bases. Germline values: CDR1 ENHRY, CDR2 SYGVKD. Trimming took 10 bases from V and 0 from J, leaving 19 bases between them. The CDR3 contains 16 residues. The CDR3 DNA reads TGTGCCACCGACCCAGGGTGGGGGCATAGCAATCAGCCCCAGCATTTT. Encoded protein: CATDPGWGHSNQPQHF.

The chain combines TRBV28 with TRBJ2-3; D gene unclear. There are 15 residues in the CDR3. Looked up from germline, CDR1 is MDHEN and CDR2 is SYDVKM. Trimming shortened V by 6 bases and J by 1 base, and 14 bases separated the two germline ends. The CDR3 here is CASSYPGPRTDTQYF. The CDR3 region has the DNA TGTGCCAGCAGCTACCCTGGGCCCCGCACAGATACGCAGTATTTT.

The chain employs TRBV7-3 and TRBJ1-1; possibly TRBD1 for D (5 bases). CDR1 and CDR2 from the germline V gene are SGHTA and FQGTGA. The germline V and J ends were trimmed by 3 bases and 0 bases, with 8 bases remaining between them. The CDR3 spans 14 residues. The CDR3 DNA is TGTGCCAGCAGCTTGGGACCGGTGAACACTGAAGCTTTCTTT. Translating it yields CASSLGPVNTEAFF.

The V call is TRBV7-9, the J call TRBJ2-2, with no clear D. V dropped 3 bases and J dropped 6 bases, with 5 bases sitting between them. The length of the CDR3 is 12 residues. CDR1 and CDR2 (germline): SEHNR, FQNEAQ (reference sequence). Here the CDR3 reads CASSFIPGELFF. CDR3 DNA sequence: TGTGCCAGCAGCTTTATTCCCGGGGAGCTGTTTTTT.

The gene calls are TRBV5-6 and TRBJ2-1, with D maybe TRBD1 (6 bases). The CDR3 length is 17 residues. The V gene's germline CDR1 is SGHDT and CDR2 YYEEEE. Trimming shortened V by 1 base and J by 1 base, and 15 bases separated the two germline ends. CDR3 DNA: TGTGCCAGCAGCTTGCGGTGGGGGCAGGAGTCCTACAATGAGCAGTTCTTC. Its translation: CASSLRWGQESYNEQFF.

The V gene is TRBV16, the J gene TRBJ1-3; D gene unclear. Trimming left V 6 bases short and J 6 bases short, with 15 bases between. This CDR3 has 14 amino acids. Germline assignment: CDR1 KGHSY and CDR2 FQNENV. The CDR3 loop reads CASRETSYKNTIYF. The CDR3 bases are TGTGCCAGCAGAGAGACCTCCTACAAAAACACCATATATTTT.

This rearrangement joins TRBV7-2 to TRBJ1-2; 10 bases are a match to TRBD1. Germline CDR1 is SGHTA and CDR2 is FQGNSA. There are 14 residues in the CDR3. After removal of 2 bases from V and 8 bases from J, the junction contained 5 bases not matched to a gene. This CDR3 is CASSLRQGALGYTF. CDR3 in DNA: TGTGCCAGCAGCTTACGACAGGGGGCGCTCGGCTACACCTTC.

The CDR3, as DNA: TGTGCCAGCAAGGAGGGTGGATATGGCTACACCTTC. As protein: CASKEGGYGYTF. This chain uses TRBV28 with TRBJ1-2; D is ambiguous. This CDR3 has 12 amino acids. CDR1 MDHEN and CDR2 SYDVKM come from the germline V gene. Trimming stripped 7 bases from V and 5 bases from J, with 11 bases between.

The chain carries TRBV11-2 and TRBJ2-7; 7 positions agree with TRBD2. With V trimmed by 3 bases and J by 2 bases, 4 bases remained unmatched. From germline, CDR1 is SGHAT and CDR2 FQNNGV. This CDR3 region has 14 residues. In DNA form, the CDR3 reads TGTGCCAGCAGCTTGGGCGGGAGACCCTACGAGCAGTACTTC. Translation gives CASSLGGRPYEQYF.

The chain recombines TRBV7-2 with TRBJ1-5; 9 bases map to TRBD1. With V trimmed by 1 base and J by 5 bases, 3 bases remained unmatched. The CDR3 totals 15 residues. Per germline, CDR1 SGHTA and CDR2 FQGNSA. CDR3 nucleotide sequence: TGTGCCAGCAGCTTAGTAGGGACAGGGTATCAGCCCCAGCATTTT. Translating gives CASSLVGTGYQPQHF.

This chain uses TRBV2 with TRBJ1-2; weak D call: TRBD1 (5 bases). V was shortened by 4 bases and J by 6 bases, with 27 bases between the two germline ends. This CDR3 contains 18 residues. Germline V gene sequence: CDR1 SNHLY, CDR2 FYNNEI. CDR3 amino acids: CASSAGRGLREVRHGYTF. CDR3 in DNA: TGTGCCAGCAGTGCCGGACGGGGACTCAGGGAAGTTCGTCATGGCTACACCTTC.

This chain joins TRBV5-1 and TRBJ1-1; 7 bases line up with TRBD1. V was clipped by 4 bases and J by 1 base; unmatched bases: 4. In germline, CDR1 is SGHRS, CDR2 YFSETQ. The CDR3 contains 14 residues. The CDR3 loop reads CASSQYRGNTEAFF. CDR3 in DNA: TGCGCCAGCAGCCAATACAGGGGGAACACTGAAGCTTTCTTT.